This T cell receptor beta chain was found in a study of human T cells and chemical hapten exposure (dated by TCRdb to the early 2020s). Turning to the overall study: For sensitization, 2% DPC in acetone was applied to a roughly 2 cm by roughly 2 cm area of upper inner arm skin. Most of the patients in the cohort were female, and the cohort covered alopecia areata with under or over 50% scalp involvement, alopecia totalis and alopecia universalis. Blood samples were taken from patients before sensitization (week 0) and at 2, 6 and about 24 weeks after DPC sensitization. The libraries were sequenced as a pool, and the TCR yield per sample differed mostly because of small variations in library volumes within the pool. Patch testing was done on the upper back using Finn chambers containing 0.01% DPC, and results were scored after 6 days according to International Contact Dermatitis Research Group standards. In alopecia patients, the study followed how the peripheral blood TCR repertoire changed in vivo over primary and secondary sensitization to diphenylcyclopropenone (DPC), a hapten. Under 30 alopecia patients gave blood for TCR sequencing at one to four time points (pre-sensitization, 2, 6 and 24 weeks). Throughout the roughly 25-week study period, patients were also given weekly therapeutic DPC doses on the scalp.

Concerning this clonotype itself: The target of this receptor is not known. The input lacks base qualities; no much larger clone sits a single base away.

Library prep was done by RACE. Instrument used: NextSeq 500. Library preparation attached unique molecular identifiers to individual cDNA molecules for quantitative, reproducible TCR counting. For every blood RNA sample, sequencing covered both the TCR alpha and TCR beta chains. Regarding the original processing steps: A median of approximately 100,000 TCRs per sample was observed, with a range of 23,224 to 690,600. V, J and CDR3 annotation of the TCR reads was carried out using the Decombinator software suite. For the PS versus PT1 abundance plots, all samples were subsampled to the same number of TCRs (28,000). TCRs were defined as expanded if absent before sensitization and observed at least eight times at the 2-week time point. Clones were called with MiXCR by TCRdb after fastp trimmed the public reads at Q25, and only in-frame beta chains were retained. A single entry per CDR3 protein holds the most common genes and DNA from its merged rows. V and J calls and clone size were set by TCRdb, not the authors. This sample holds under 450,000 distinct CDR3 sequences; roughly 6.3% were observed only once. The top ten clones comprise around 6.1% of the sample.

The CDR3, cysteine through phenylalanine, is 15 amino acids long. Only the CDR3 region is kept as DNA, spanning 45 bases read in frame from base 1. Reading the germline V gene gives CDR1 ENHRY and CDR2 SYGVKD. V loses 6 bases, J loses 5 bases, and the germline ends lie 17 bases apart. What the study reported, not specific to this receptor: The number of PT1 expanded TCRs positively correlated with patch test score, significant at thresholds 8, 16 and 32 but not 4. Because every patient had alopecia, a presumed autoimmune disease, the patients' immune response might differ from that of healthy individuals. Repeated subsampling changed both the strength of the expansion versus patch-test correlation and the threshold at which the correlation became significant. Significantly more large CDR3 similarity clusters were formed by expanded TCRs than by pre-sensitization or healthy control sets, consistent with antigen-driven responses. No change with DPC sensitization was found in the number of TCRs above 1 in 1000 frequency, and no evidence of global repertoire structure alterations was found.

The time point label, read with the paper, signifies: patch test 2, 6 weeks after DPC sensitization. The sample's treatment or condition label is to be understood as: therapeutic diphenylcyclopropenone sensitization with weekly scalp DPC. At each patch-test visit, blood was drawn before the patch test was applied. Eligible patients were aged 18 to 70, diagnosed with alopecia, deemed suitable for DPC therapy, and excluded if pregnant. Unfractionated whole blood was collected in Tempus Blood RNA tubes, and total RNA was extracted from that blood. The starting material was whole blood, obtained in connection with sensitization to the hapten diphenylcyclopropenone (DPC). This receptor chain uses TRBV10-3 and TRBJ2-1; the D segment is perhaps TRBD1 or TRBD2, each sharing 5 matched bases. This TCR was recovered from a woman under 30 with alopecia areata. Some clones in this sample may be carry-over from other donors' samples. The DNA sequence reads TGTGCCATCAGAGCCGGGGCCCACGCAGACAATGAGCAGTTCTTC. This encodes CAIRAGAHADNEQFF.